The clone carrying this TCR beta chain was seen only a few times. The data are from a study of T cells after yellow fever vaccination. From the 5' RACE reads, TCRdb called clonotypes with MiXCR, one entry per CDR3 protein. Of 450,000 to 600,000 distinct CDR3 sequences listed, approximately 13% were seen once; the top ten hold about 14%. Germline V lookup: CDR1 LGHNA, CDR2 YNFKEQ. Losses at the gene ends were 6 bases for V and 8 bases for J; bases not matched to a gene: 4. This CDR3 comprises 12 residues. The TCR originated in a man aged 30 to 39 who received the YFV17D yellow fever vaccine. This chain uses TRBV4-2 with TRBJ1-1; 9 bases map to TRBD1. Sequences were derived from PBMCs, sampled on the day of the yellow fever booster vaccination. CDR3 sequence reads: CASSQTGGEAFF. The CDR3 DNA reads TGTGCCAGCAGTCAGACAGGGGGGGAAGCTTTCTTT.